This TCR beta chain was observed in a study of CD8+ T cells in alopecia areata. As for the study in general: The study gave treated patients oral tofacitinib at 5 to 10 mg twice daily. Findings and caveats of the study: For lesional scalp, especially alopecia totalis/universalis, clonality was higher than in normal scalp.

Sorting of CD4+ and CD8+ T cells was performed on PBMCs. The sequencing template was cDNA reverse transcribed from extracted RNA. Measured with immunoSEQ multiplex PCR; TCRdb has only the in-frame clones, and not every one. The sample has about 140,000 clones, around 51% seen once. For this clone: The target antigen is unknown.

Sample: CD4+ T cells sorted from blood, taken at week 0. The receptor was derived from a human donor with alopecia areata.

In DNA, the CDR3 is TGTGCCAGCAGCTACGCTGGACTAGTGCAAGAGACCCAGTACTTC. Residues: CASSYAGLVQETQYF. The chain employs TRBV5-6 and TRBJ2-5, with TRBD2 identical over 7 bases. With 3 bases clipped from V and 2 bases from J, the junction kept 7 bases outside the gene matches. CDR1 and CDR2 (germline): SGHDT, YYEEEE. The CDR3 is 15 residues long.